The 28 T cell receptor beta chains presented below share a single source sample, sequenced in a study of T cell repertoires in cytomegalovirus infection. TCRdb recomputed calls from the reads with MiXCR, one row per CDR3 protein. The sample consists of roughly 100,000 distinct CDR3 sequences, approximately 15% of them appearing once. Material for sequencing was PBMCs. All receptors derive from a human donor in good health (CMV status not recorded). Some clones in this sample may be carry-over from other donors' samples.

The chain recombines TRBV28 with TRBJ1-2; 8 bases fit TRBD1. V trimming: 6 bases; J trimming: 3 bases; junction bases outside the gene matches: 6. The CDR3 covers 14 residues. Germline V CDR1 and CDR2: MDHEN, SYDVKM. Written as DNA, the CDR3 is TGTGCCAGCAGGGGACAGGTTGGGTACTATGGCTACACCTTC. This encodes CASRGQVGYYGYTF.

This clonotype has more than one count but fewer than ten. The chain has TRBV5-1 and TRBJ2-1; TRBD2 matches 16 bases. There are 21 residues in the CDR3. CDR1 is SGHRS and CDR2 is YFSETQ in the germline V gene. V dropped 1 base and J dropped 7; count of bases not matched to a gene: 17. The DNA of the CDR3 is TGCGCCAGCAGCTTGTCCGGGACTAGCGGGGGGGTAAAGCTCTCCAAAAATGAGCAGTTCTTC. This gives the protein CASSLSGTSGGVKLSKNEQFF.

There are a few counts of this clonotype. The genes are TRBV29-1 and TRBJ1-1, with D maybe TRBD1 (5 bases). This CDR3 comprises 17 residues. With 4 bases removed from V and 0 bases from J, the gap between germline ends came to 21 bases. Per the germline V gene, CDR1 is SQVTM and CDR2 is ANQGSEA. The CDR3 spells CSVVSRGGQVMNTEAFF. Written as DNA, the CDR3 is TGCAGCGTTGTGTCGCGGGGGGGTCAGGTTATGAACACTGAAGCTTTCTTT.

The table lists this clonotype with many counts. The V call is TRBV7-2, the J call TRBJ2-5, with D possibly matching TRBD2 (5 bases). Germline values: CDR1 SGHTA, CDR2 FQGNSA. The CDR3 has 13 residues. V lost 1 base and J lost 4, with 7 bases in between. CDR3 in amino acids: CASSLVGVETQYF. The DNA for the CDR3 is TGTGCCAGCAGCTTAGTCGGGGTAGAGACCCAGTACTTC. The full variable domain, in which reference TRBV7-2 and TRBJ2-5 provide the parts outside the CDR3, is GAGVSQSPSNKVTEKGKDVELRCDPISGHTALYWYRQSLGQGLEFLIYFQGNSAPDKSGLPSDRFSAERTGGSVSTLTIQRTQQEDSAVYLCASSLVGVETQYFGPGTRLLVL.

This clonotype was seen ten or more times. V gene TRBV4-1 combines with J gene TRBJ2-1, with 10 bases identical to TRBD2. This CDR3 contains 18 residues. V lost 3 bases and J lost 2; bases outside the gene matches: 10. The germline V gene encodes CDR1 MGHRA and CDR2 YSYEKL. CDR3: CASSQDTPSGGTYNEQFF. In nucleotides, the CDR3 is TGCGCCAGCAGCCAGGATACTCCTAGCGGGGGAACCTACAATGAGCAGTTCTTC.

Many counts were recorded for this clonotype. The chain links TRBV7-2 to TRBJ2-2; D is undetermined. Trimming removed 0 bases from V and 0 bases from J, with 5 bases in between. The CDR3 extends over 15 amino acids. Germline loops: CDR1 SGHTA, CDR2 FQGNSA. CDR3 sequence (DNA): TGTGCCAGCAGCTTAGCCAGCACGAACACCGGGGAGCTGTTTTTT. This translates into CASSLASTNTGELFF.

Concerning this clonotype itself: The junction shows a germline mismatch at one end, possibly a read error. The rearrangement uses TRBV20-1 and TRBJ1-2; D is ambiguous. Per the germline V gene, CDR1 is DFQATT and CDR2 is SNEGSKA (reference sequence). The CDR3 totals 12 residues. CDR3 bases: TGCAGTGGCTCGGACCTCAACTATGGCGACACCTTC. Translated: CSGSDLNYGDTF.

This clonotype was counted ten times or more. The chain combines TRBV10-3 with TRBJ2-7, with TRBD1 as a possible D gene (5 bases). With 3 bases removed from V and 1 base from J, the gap between germline ends came to 10 bases. The CDR3 has 14 residues. CDR1 and CDR2 (germline): ENHRY, SYGVKD. CDR3 in amino acids: CAISEDRASYEQYF. In DNA, the CDR3 is TGTGCCATCAGTGAAGACAGAGCTTCCTACGAGCAGTACTTC.

This clonotype was counted at least ten times. The chain links TRBV5-6 to TRBJ2-2; unclear D gene. This CDR3 has 15 amino acids. V shed 1 base and J shed 5 bases, with 12 bases lying between them. Germline loops: CDR1 SGHDT, CDR2 YYEEEE. CDR3 in DNA: TGTGCCAGCAGCTTGATAGACAAGATAACCGGGGAGCTGTTTTTT. It codes for CASSLIDKITGELFF.

This clonotype was observed at least ten times. In DNA, the CDR3 is TGTGCCAGCAGCTTAGGAGTCACAGATACGCAGTATTTT. Encoded protein: CASSLGVTDTQYF. The chain has TRBV11-2 and TRBJ2-3; D unclear. The CDR3 runs 13 residues. Trimming stripped 1 base from V and 2 bases from J, with 4 bases between. CDR1 and CDR2 from the germline V gene are SGHAT and FQNNGV.

The sample holds a few counts of this clonotype. The rearrangement joins TRBV28 to TRBJ1-1; weak D call: TRBD1 (5 bases). The CDR3 consists of 14 residues. CDR1 is MDHEN and CDR2 is SYDVKM in the germline V gene. Trimming stripped 4 bases from V and 6 bases from J, with 15 bases between. CDR3 sequence (DNA): TGTGCCAGCAGTTCAACCGTTGTGGGGGCTGAAGCTTTCTTT. It yields the protein CASSSTVVGAEAFF.

The rearrangement joins TRBV20-1 to TRBJ2-2, with TRBD2 as a possible D gene (6 bases). The CDR3 consists of 17 residues. V lost 0 bases, J lost 4 bases, and 18 bases lay in between. Per germline, CDR1 DFQATT and CDR2 SNEGSKA (reference sequence). CDR3 region: CSARDWEAGPGTGELFF. The CDR3 DNA follows: TGCAGTGCTAGAGATTGGGAGGCGGGACCGGGCACCGGGGAGCTGTTTTTT.

This clonotype has only a few counts. The chain couples TRBV12-3 or TRBV12-4 to TRBJ2-5; no reliable D call. The V end lost 2 bases, the J end lost 6 bases, and 4 bases lay between the germline ends. This CDR3 has 11 amino acids. The CDR3 DNA reads TGTGCCAGCAGTTTAATTCAGACCCAGTACTTC. It translates to CASSLIQTQYF.

In this sample, this clonotype turned up many times. The CDR3 loop is CASSLAPGSHGGGQYF. In nucleotides, the CDR3 is TGTGCCAGCAGCTTAGCTCCGGGATCCCATGGGGGAGGGCAGTACTTC. The genes are TRBV7-8 and TRBJ2-7; possible D gene TRBD2, 6 bases. CDR1 and CDR2 from the germline V gene are SGHVS and FQNEAQ. CDR3 length: 16 residues. V lost 0 bases, J lost 9 bases, and 21 bases lay in between.

This clonotype was observed a few times. This chain connects TRBV4-1 to TRBJ2-2; maybe TRBD2 (5 bases). V shed 5 bases and J shed 4 bases, with 17 bases lying between them. Germline assignment: CDR1 MGHRA and CDR2 YSYEKL. The CDR3 sequence is 16 residues long. CDR3 DNA sequence: TGCGCCAGCAGCTATGACCGGACTCTCGTCACCGGGGAGCTGTTTTTT. Amino acids: CASSYDRTLVTGELFF.

The chain combines TRBV2 with TRBJ2-7, with 7 bases fitting TRBD2. This CDR3 spans 12 amino acids. Germline V gene sequence: CDR1 SNHLY, CDR2 FYNNEI. Trimming cost V 4 bases and J 7 bases; bases outside gene matches: 4. The CDR3 DNA follows: TGTGCCAGCAGTGCGCTGCGGGGGGAGCAGTACTTC. Protein: CASSALRGEQYF.

This clonotype was counted many times. The chain combines TRBV28 with TRBJ2-1; TRBD2 agrees at 11 bases. Germline-derived CDR1 and CDR2 are MDHEN and SYDVKM. The CDR3 is 16 amino acids. V shed 4 bases and J 7 bases; nucleotides not matched to a gene: 9. Here the CDR3 DNA reads TGTGCCAGCAGTTCCTCGACTAGCGGGGTTCTAAATGAGCAGTTCTTC. Translated, it gives CASSSSTSGVLNEQFF.

The chain has TRBV7-9 and TRBJ2-7; D is ambiguous. Germline V gene sequence: CDR1 SEHNR, CDR2 FQNEAQ (reference sequence). The CDR3 length is 13 residues. V was clipped by 5 bases and J by 9 bases, with 17 bases between them. CDR3 sequence reads: CASSPPPVGVQYF. CDR3 bases: TGTGCCAGCAGCCCCCCCCCGGTCGGCGTGCAGTACTTC.

Regarding this clonotype: The final CDR3 position lacks the conserved phenylalanine or tryptophan, pointing to a likely read error. V is TRBV7-3 and J is TRBJ2-1, with D possibly TRBD2 on 6 matching bases. Trimming removed 5 bases at V and 7 bases at J, with 24 bases between. CDR1 and CDR2 (germline): SGHTA, FQGTGA. There are 17 residues in the CDR3. The CDR3 sequence: CASSPRDAGSLLNEQFS. Here the CDR3 DNA reads TGTGCCAGCAGCCCCCGCGATGCGGGGTCTCTGTTAAATGAGCAGTTCTCC.

The V call is TRBV11-2, the J call TRBJ2-7, with D possibly matching TRBD1 (8 bases). V was trimmed by 5 bases and J by 2 bases, leaving 16 bases between them. CDR1 and CDR2 (germline): SGHAT, FQNNGV. The CDR3 consists of 15 residues. For the CDR3, the DNA is TGTGCCAGCAGCGCGATACAGGGGGGGACCTACGAGCAGTACTTC. This gives the protein CASSAIQGGTYEQYF.

This clonotype has at least ten counts. This chain joins TRBV20-1 and TRBJ1-5; the match to TRBD1 covers 7 bases. This CDR3 is 16 amino acids long. J was trimmed by 0 bases and V by 5 bases; bases with no gene match: 10. CDR1 is DFQATT, CDR2 SNEGSKA, per germline (reference sequence). This chain's CDR3 is CSAQTNRGYSNQPQHF. The CDR3 DNA reads TGCAGTGCTCAAACTAACAGGGGATATAGCAATCAGCCCCAGCATTTT.

This clonotype appeared many times. The CDR3 DNA reads as TGTGCCAGCAGACCTTCCGGGGGGACAGATACGCAGTATTTT. Amino acids: CASRPSGGTDTQYF. The chain carries TRBV11-1 and TRBJ2-3; 7 nucleotides agree with TRBD2. The junction had 6 bases not matched to a gene; V was cut back by 6 bases and J by 3 bases. The germline V gene encodes CDR1 SGHAT and CDR2 FQDESV (reference sequence). This CDR3 spans 14 amino acids.

The rearrangement joins TRBV18 to TRBJ2-7; the D gene is possibly TRBD1 (6 bases). Deletions cut 4 bases from V and 2 bases from J, with 15 bases between. Germline assignment: CDR1 KGHSH and CDR2 LQKENI. CDR3 length: 15 amino acids. CDR3 in amino acids: CASSRALTGTYEQYF. CDR3 DNA: TGTGCCAGCTCACGGGCCCTGACAGGTACCTACGAGCAGTACTTC.

This clonotype was detected ten times or more. V gene TRBV2 combines with J gene TRBJ1-1; TRBD1 is a possible D gene (5 bases). The CDR3 contains 15 residues. Trimming pared 8 bases from V and 0 bases from J, leaving 16 bases between. CDR1 and CDR2 (germline): SNHLY, FYNNEI. The CDR3 DNA sequence: TGTGCCAGCTCAACGACGCGGGGCATGAACACTGAAGCTTTCTTT. It yields the protein CASSTTRGMNTEAFF.

With regard to this clonotype: At one of its ends the junction is not consistent with the germline gene, which may arise from a read error. CDR3 amino acids: CASSPWAGEYGYAF. Here the CDR3 DNA reads TGTGCTAGCAGCCCCTGGGCAGGGGAGTATGGCTACGCCTTC. This chain connects TRBV7-2 to TRBJ1-2; D possibly corresponds to TRBD1 (6 bases). Germline-derived CDR1 and CDR2 are SGHTA and FQGNSA. The CDR3 is 14 amino acids.

Many counts were recorded for this clonotype. This chain joins TRBV29-1 and TRBJ1-2, with D hard to call. The CDR3 extends over 12 amino acids. V lost 8 bases, J lost 2 bases, and 12 bases lay in between. Germline CDR1 and CDR2: SQVTM and ANQGSEA. CDR3 DNA: TGCAGCTTTACCGGGAGAAACTATGGCTACACCTTC. Translation: CSFTGRNYGYTF.

This clonotype has a count of ten or more. The V gene is TRBV7-9, the J gene TRBJ1-1; possibly TRBD1 for D (5 bases). Trimming shortened V by 5 bases and J by 5 bases, and 9 bases separated the two germline ends. The germline V gene encodes CDR1 SEHNR and CDR2 FQNEAQ (reference sequence). The CDR3 extends over 12 amino acids. For the CDR3, the DNA is TGTGCCAGCAGCCCGCGGGGGACTGAAGCTTTCTTT. It is translated as CASSPRGTEAFF.

The V and J genes are TRBV2 and TRBJ1-1; 8 bases are shared with TRBD1. Trimming at V came to 10 bases and at J to 1 base, leaving 11 bases not matched to a gene. The CDR3 covers 15 residues. Germline V gene data show CDR1 as SNHLY and CDR2 as FYNNEI. DNA for the CDR3: TGTGCCACCACGCTCGGACAGGGAACGAACACTGAAGCTTTCTTT. Its protein product is CATTLGQGTNTEAFF. Full variable domain (remainder filled in from reference TRBV2 and TRBJ1-1): EPEVTQTPSHQVTQMGQEVILRCVPISNHLYFYWYRQILGQKVEFLVSFYNNEISEKSEIFDDQFSVERPDGSNFTLKIRSTKLEDSAMYFCATTLGQGTNTEAFFGQGTRLTVV.